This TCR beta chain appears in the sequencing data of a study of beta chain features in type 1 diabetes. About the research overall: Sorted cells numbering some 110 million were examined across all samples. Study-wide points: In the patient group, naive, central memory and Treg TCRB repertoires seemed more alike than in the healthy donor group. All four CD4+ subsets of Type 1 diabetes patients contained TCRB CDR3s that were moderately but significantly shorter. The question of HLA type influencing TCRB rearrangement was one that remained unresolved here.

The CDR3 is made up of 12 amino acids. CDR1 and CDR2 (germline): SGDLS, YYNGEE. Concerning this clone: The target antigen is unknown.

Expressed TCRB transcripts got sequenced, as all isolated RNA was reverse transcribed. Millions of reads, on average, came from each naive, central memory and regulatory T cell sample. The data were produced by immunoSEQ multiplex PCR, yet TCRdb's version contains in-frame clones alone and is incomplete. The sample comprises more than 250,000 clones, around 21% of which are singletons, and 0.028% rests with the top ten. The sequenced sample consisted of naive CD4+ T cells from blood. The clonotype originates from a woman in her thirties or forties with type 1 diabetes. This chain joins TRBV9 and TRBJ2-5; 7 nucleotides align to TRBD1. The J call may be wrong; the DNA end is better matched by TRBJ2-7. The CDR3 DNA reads TGTGCCAGCAGCGTAGACAGGGGCGAGCAGTACTTC. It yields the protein CASSVDRGEQYF.